Presented here are 8 T cell receptor beta chains from one specimen sequenced in a study of CD8 T cells in ankylosing spondylitis. Regarding the study as a whole: A motif of fewer than ten highly homologous TCR beta variants was seen as apparently characteristic of ankylosing spondylitis blood.

Their antigens remain unidentified. TCRdb fed the 5' RACE reads into MiXCR, producing one record per CDR3 protein. Of 350,000 or so distinct CDR3 sequences in the sample, approximately 8% are singletons; the top ten hold roughly 15%. Sequencing input: blood, either unsorted or a sorted T cell fraction (not recorded which). Source of these receptors: a male donor with ankylosing spondylitis.

This clonotype has more than one count but fewer than ten. The rearrangement uses TRBV6-1 and TRBJ1-3; no clear D. The length of the CDR3 is 14 residues. V was shortened by 5 bases and J by 4 bases, with 12 bases between the two germline ends. Germline V gene data show CDR1 as MNHNS and CDR2 as SASEGT. CDR3 loop: CASSRTRSGNTIYF. The CDR3 coding sequence is TGTGCCAGCAGTCGGACCCGCTCGGGAAACACCATATATTTT.

This chain joins TRBV11-3 and TRBJ1-4; D not resolved. This CDR3 comprises 14 residues. V shed 1 base and J shed 5 bases, with 8 bases lying between them. The V gene's germline CDR1 is SGHNT and CDR2 YENEEA. In DNA form, the CDR3 reads TGTGCCAGCAGCTTAGTCGGGCAGAATGAAAAACTGTTTTTT. It specifies CASSLVGQNEKLFF.

The CDR3 DNA reads as TGCAGCGCACGGGCAGACTCCTACAATGAGCAGTTCTTC. Translated: CSARADSYNEQFF. This chain joins TRBV29-1 and TRBJ2-1, with D unclear. Trimming took off 7 bases at V and 0 bases at J, with 10 bases between the two ends. The CDR3 covers 13 residues. CDR1 and CDR2 (germline): SQVTM, ANQGSEA.

V is TRBV5-5 and J is TRBJ2-3; 7 nucleotides align to TRBD1. J lost 2 bases, V lost 7 bases, and 13 bases had no gene match. Germline CDR1 is SGHKS and CDR2 is YYEKEE (reference sequence). This CDR3 comprises 16 residues. This chain's CDR3 is CASSFPGQYFTDTQYF. The CDR3, as DNA: TGTGCCAGCTCTTTTCCGGGACAGTACTTCACAGATACGCAGTATTTT.

J is TRBJ2-7 and V is TRBV20-1, with 15 positions matching TRBD2. Germline lookup yields CDR1 DFQATT and CDR2 SNEGSKA (reference sequence). The CDR3 consists of 18 residues. V dropped 4 bases and J dropped 3; count of bases not matched to a gene: 13. The CDR3 sequence is CSAISTGTSGRPIYEQYF. The CDR3 DNA is TGCAGTGCTATATCCACCGGGACTAGCGGGAGGCCAATCTACGAGCAGTACTTC.

The table lists this clonotype with many counts. The chain carries TRBV12-3 or TRBV12-4 and TRBJ2-1; 13 bases are shared with TRBD2. This CDR3 region has 17 residues. V shed 6 bases, J shed 6 bases, and the junction held 11 bases outside the gene matches. The CDR3 loop reads CASSLRGLAGRINEQFF. The CDR3, as DNA: TGTGCCAGCAGCCTGAGGGGACTAGCGGGACGGATCAATGAGCAGTTCTTC.

The rearrangement uses TRBV20-1 and TRBJ1-1; 8 bases are shared with TRBD1. The V gene end was trimmed by 4 bases and the J gene end by 1 base; junction bases not matched to a gene: 2. This CDR3 has 13 amino acids. Per germline, CDR1 DFQATT and CDR2 SNEGSKA (reference sequence). In DNA, the CDR3 is TGCAGTGCTACAGGGACAGGGAACACTGAAGCTTTCTTT. This codes for CSATGTGNTEAFF.

This clonotype was detected only a few times. The genes are TRBV20-1 and TRBJ2-3; 13 bases match TRBD2. The CDR3 has 15 residues. V trimming: 6 bases; J trimming: 7 bases; junction bases outside the gene matches: 10. CDR1 is DFQATT and CDR2 is SNEGSKA in the germline V gene (reference sequence). Written as DNA, the CDR3 is TGCAGTGCCCTTCGGACTAGCGGGAGCGTAAATACGCAGTATTTT. It encodes CSALRTSGSVNTQYF.